This TCR beta chain was sequenced for a study of blood T cell repertoires in COVID-19. The repertoire was sequenced with immunoSEQ multiplex PCR; TCRdb's copy has only in-frame clones and lacks some. The sample carries hundreds of thousands of clones, roughly 90% recorded once. The CDR3 runs 15 residues. Trimming left V 1 base short and J 2 bases short, with 12 bases between. Germline V gives CDR1 SGHRS, CDR2 YFSETQ. The sample holds one count of this clone. This sequence was found in a woman aged 25 to 39 who had recovered from COVID-19. The sequenced sample was PBMCs or T cells enriched from blood (not recorded which). This chain uses TRBV5-1 with TRBJ2-5; possibly TRBD1 for D (5 bases). Here the CDR3 DNA reads TGCGCCAGCAGCTTGTGGGGCAGAGAACAAGAGACCCAGTACTTC. Translation: CASSLWGREQETQYF. Complete variable domain (other parts from reference TRBV5-1 and TRBJ2-5): KAGVTQTPRYLIKTRGQQVTLSCSPISGHRSVSWYQQTPGQGLQFLFEYFSETQRNKGNFPGRFSGRQFSNSRSEMNVSTLELGDSALYLCASSLWGREQETQYFGPGTRLLVL.